This T cell receptor (beta chain) was captured in a study of cytomegalovirus exposure and HLA in healthy donors. This CDR3 region has 18 residues. V trimming: 5 bases; J trimming: 3 bases; junction bases outside the gene matches: 12. The V gene's germline CDR1 is MNHEY and CDR2 SMNVEV (reference sequence). PCR was performed using 60 Vbeta and 13 Jbeta primers. This table comes from immunoSEQ multiplex PCR, and its TCRdb copy is limited to in-frame clones, with some not included. In the table there are about 140,000 clones, around 86% of which are singletons. Regarding this clone: Antigen specificity is unknown.

Regarding the study as a whole: DRB1 had the most TCR associations and HLA-C the fewest, a later analysis found, with rates varying by HLA locus. Only CMV serostatus was available as immune exposure information. Specificity of a few CMV-associated chains for CMV antigens was verified in vitro.

V gene TRBV27 combines with J gene TRBJ1-6; 8 bases line up with TRBD1. Sequencing was done on a sample of PBMCs. This TCR came from a woman aged 30 to 39 in good health and CMV-seronegative. In DNA, the CDR3 is TGTGCCAGCAGTCCGAACGACAGGGGTAGTGGCTATAATTCACCCCTCCACTTT. Residues: CASSPNDRGSGYNSPLHF.